This T cell receptor (beta chain) derives from a study of cytomegalovirus exposure and HLA in healthy donors. Study-wide context: It was reported in a later analysis that the same platform had been used for the 120 or so validation repertoires as for the approximately 670 first-cohort repertoires. The study, taken as a whole, reports: Researchers counted 164 TCR beta chains as cytomegalovirus-associated. In the 95 to 150 validation repertoires, about 94% of cluster scores exceeded 0, per a later analysis. Testing in vitro showed a few CMV-associated chains specific for CMV antigens.

Germline CDR1 and CDR2: LNHDA and SQIVND (reference sequence). This CDR3 has 18 residues. The junction had 15 bases not matched to a gene; V was cut back by 4 bases and J by 1 base. Assay used: immunoSEQ multiplex PCR; TCRdb lists only in-frame clones, some missing. This table has about 240,000 clones, 75% to 90% appearing once. On this clone itself: Antigen specificity is unknown.

The sample consisted of PBMCs. The receptor comes from a woman aged 25 to 45 in good health and CMV-seropositive. The chain joins TRBV19 to TRBJ1-1, with 7 nucleotides matching TRBD1. DNA for the CDR3: TGTGCCAGTAGTAGCGAGGGGGCAAGGTTGAAAGGGAACACTGAAGCTTTCTTT. It yields the protein CASSSEGARLKGNTEAFF.